This TCR beta chain was captured by sequencing in a study (dated by TCRdb to the early 2010s). Points on this clonotype: No cognate antigen has been identified for it. It may be a read error: a sequence one base away is much more abundant.

Trimming leaves V shorter by 4 bases and J shorter by 4 bases, with the junction holding 14 bases beyond the gene matches. CDR1 and CDR2 are drawn from the germline V gene (reference sequence): GTSNPN, SVGIG. Inclusive of the bounding cysteine and phenylalanine, the CDR3 is 16 residues long. Solely the CDR3 DNA is kept, with 48 bases framed from the first base. TCRdb lists the instrument as Illumina Genome Analyzer IIx. TCRdb redid the processing of the public reads, applying fastp at Q25 and MiXCR, and retained in-frame beta chains. Rows with a matching CDR3 protein are joined into one entry that keeps the most common DNA and genes. The sample has 6,500 to 7,500 distinct CDR3 sequences on record, 30% to 40% of them singletons. The ten largest account for roughly a fifth of the sample.

Sequenced input: blood. The chain uses TRBV30 and TRBJ1-1, with TRBD1 matching 8 junction bases. This clonotype was sampled from a human donor. The CDR3 region reads CAWIHWAGGGSTEAFF. The DNA reads as follows: TGTGCCTGGATTCACTGGGCAGGGGGCGGTTCCACTGAAGCTTTCTTT.